This T cell receptor beta chain came from a study of Ad26.COV2.S vaccination and SARS-CoV-2 variants. Study summary: By the intramuscular route, Ad26.COV2.S was given once, or twice 56 days apart. Overall study findings and caveats: Vaccinees reportedly had broad spike-specific CD8+ and CD4+ T cell responses. Analyses of TCR breadth and depth may have underestimated total T cell responses. The study found similar non-spike TCR breadth in vaccine and placebo recipients.

About this clone itself: What it binds is not known.

This CDR3 spans 14 amino acids. CDR1 SGDLS and CDR2 YYNGEE come from the germline V gene. Trimming removed 0 bases at V and 6 bases at J, with 13 bases between. The repertoire was sequenced with immunoSEQ multiplex PCR; TCRdb's copy has only in-frame clones and lacks some. Of about 470,000 clones listed, around 90% are singletons. The treatment is: 15 to 20 received Ad26.COV2.S at low or high dose, single or two shots; roughly five received placebo; per-sample allocation not given. Repertoires come from day 63 after the first vaccine or placebo injection. The sample here was peripheral blood, taken in a trial of Ad26.COV2.S vaccine versus placebo. The gene calls are TRBV9 and TRBJ2-7; no definite D call. This sequence was found in a person between 18 and 65 years old who received the Ad26.COV2.S COVID-19 vaccine or a placebo. CDR3 sequence: CASSVAPDRAEQYF. CDR3 nucleotides: TGTGCCAGCAGCGTAGCCCCGGATCGGGCCGAGCAGTACTTC.